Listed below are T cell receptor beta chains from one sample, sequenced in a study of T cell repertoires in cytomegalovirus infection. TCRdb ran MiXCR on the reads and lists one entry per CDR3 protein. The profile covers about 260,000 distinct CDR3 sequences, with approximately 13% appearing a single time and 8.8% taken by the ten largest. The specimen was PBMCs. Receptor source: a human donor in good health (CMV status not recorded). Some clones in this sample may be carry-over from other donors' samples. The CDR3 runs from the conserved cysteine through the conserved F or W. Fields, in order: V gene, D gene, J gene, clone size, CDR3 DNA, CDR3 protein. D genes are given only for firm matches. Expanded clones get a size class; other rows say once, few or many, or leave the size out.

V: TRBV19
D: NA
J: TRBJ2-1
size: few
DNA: TGTGCCAGTTCTCGTCGGTGGGCCGCAGCTCAAGAATACAATGAGCAGTTCTTC
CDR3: CASSRRWAAAQEYNEQFF

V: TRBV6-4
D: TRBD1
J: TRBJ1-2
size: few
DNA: TGTGCCAGCAGTGGCCTTACAGGGGGCGACTATGGCTACACCTTC
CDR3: CASSGLTGGDYGYTF

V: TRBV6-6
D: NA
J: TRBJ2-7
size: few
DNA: TGTGCCAGCAGCTCTAGCAGGTTCGAGCAGTACTTC
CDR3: CASSSSRFEQYF

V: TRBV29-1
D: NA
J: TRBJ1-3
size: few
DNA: TGCAGCGTAATAAACAACTCTGGAAACACCATATATTTT
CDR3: CSVINNSGNTIYF

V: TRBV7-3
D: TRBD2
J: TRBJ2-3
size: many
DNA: TGTGCCAGCAGCTCCACTAGCGGGGGGGCAGATACGCAGTATTTT
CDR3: CASSSTSGGADTQYF

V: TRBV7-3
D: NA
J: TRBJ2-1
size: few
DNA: TGTGCCAGCAGCTTAACGAGGCAGAATGAGCAGTTCTTC
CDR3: CASSLTRQNEQFF

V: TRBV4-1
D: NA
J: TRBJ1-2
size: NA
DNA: TGCGCCAGCAGCCAAGAGACAGTGCTTAACTATGGCTACACCTTC
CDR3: CASSQETVLNYGYTF

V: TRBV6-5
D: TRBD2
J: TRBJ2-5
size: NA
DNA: TGTGCCAGCAGTTACTCGGGACTAGCGGGAGAGACCCAGTACTTC
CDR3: CASSYSGLAGETQYF

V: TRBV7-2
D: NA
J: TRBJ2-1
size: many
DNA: TGTGCCAGCAGCCCTCCGCCGGGACACCTTAATGAGCAGTTCTTC
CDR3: CASSPPPGHLNEQFF

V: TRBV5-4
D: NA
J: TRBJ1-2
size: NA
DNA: TGTGCCAGCAGCTTGCCCGGGTTGATGAACACCTTC
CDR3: CASSLPGLMNTF

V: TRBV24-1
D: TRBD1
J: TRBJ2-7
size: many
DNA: TGTGCCACCAGTGGATCGACAGGGGGCTTCGAGCAGTACTTC
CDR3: CATSGSTGGFEQYF

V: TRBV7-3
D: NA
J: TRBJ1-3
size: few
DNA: TGTGCCAGCAGCTTAACCGACTCTGGAAACACCATATATTTT
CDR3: CASSLTDSGNTIYF

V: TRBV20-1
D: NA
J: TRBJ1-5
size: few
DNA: TGCAGTGCCCAGGCGGCGGGCGAGGGCAATCAGCCCCAGCATTTT
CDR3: CSAQAAGEGNQPQHF

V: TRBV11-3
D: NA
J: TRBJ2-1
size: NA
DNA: TGTGCCAGCAGCTCCAGTGGGGTAAGCTCCTACAATGAGCAGTTATTC
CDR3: CASSSSGVSSYNEQLF

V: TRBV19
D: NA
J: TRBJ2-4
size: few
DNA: TGTGCCAGTAGTCTATCGGTCAACATTCAGTACTTC
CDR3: CASSLSVNIQYF

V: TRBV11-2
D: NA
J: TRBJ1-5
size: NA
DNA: TGTGCCAGCAGCTTAAGTGGACGCGGGGGCGGCAATCAGCCCCAGCATTTT
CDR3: CASSLSGRGGGNQPQHF

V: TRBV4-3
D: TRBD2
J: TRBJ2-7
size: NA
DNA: TGCGCCAGCAGCCAAGATGGGGGACTAGACGAGTTTGGGGCCTACGAGCAGTACTTC
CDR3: CASSQDGGLDEFGAYEQYF

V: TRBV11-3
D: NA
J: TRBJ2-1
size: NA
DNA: TGTGCCAGCAGTCTGCAGTCCAATGAGCAGTTCTTC
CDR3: CASSLQSNEQFF

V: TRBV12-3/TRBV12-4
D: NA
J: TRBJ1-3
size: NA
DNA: TGTGCCAGCAGTTTAGGGACAGCCTCTGGAAACACCATATATTTT
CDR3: CASSLGTASGNTIYF

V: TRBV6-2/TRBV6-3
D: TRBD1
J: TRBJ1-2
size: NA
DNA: TGTGCCAGCAGTTACTTCGGACAAGGGGGCGACTATGGCTACACCTTC
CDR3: CASSYFGQGGDYGYTF

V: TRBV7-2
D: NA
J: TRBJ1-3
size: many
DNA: TGTGCCAGCAGCTTATCCCCCGAGAGCTCTGGAAACACCATATATTTT
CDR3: CASSLSPESSGNTIYF

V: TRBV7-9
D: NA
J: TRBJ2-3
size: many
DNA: TGTGCCAGCAGCGCCCCTATAGGTTTTACAGATACGCAGTATTTT
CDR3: CASSAPIGFTDTQYF

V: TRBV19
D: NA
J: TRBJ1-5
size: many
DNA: TGTGCCACTAGGACTCCAACCTTGGCGGGCAATCAGCCCCAGCATTTT
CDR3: CATRTPTLAGNQPQHF

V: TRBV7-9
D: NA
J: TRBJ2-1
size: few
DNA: TGTGCCAGCAGCTCGGACAGAACGGGGTACAATGAGCAGTTCTTC
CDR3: CASSSDRTGYNEQFF

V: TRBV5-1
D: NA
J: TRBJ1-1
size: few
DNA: TGCGCCAGCAGCTTGGGGCTCACGAGGGGAACTGAAGCTTTCTTT
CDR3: CASSLGLTRGTEAFF

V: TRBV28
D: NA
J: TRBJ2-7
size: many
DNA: TGTGCCAGCAGTCCCCCCCCCCTGAGGGTTTCCGAGCAGTACTTC
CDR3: CASSPPPLRVSEQYF

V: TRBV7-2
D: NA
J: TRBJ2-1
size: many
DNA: TGTGCCAGCAGCTTACAACTACGTCCAAGCTCCTACAATGAGCAGTTCTTC
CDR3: CASSLQLRPSSYNEQFF

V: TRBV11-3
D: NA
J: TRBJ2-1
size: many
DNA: TGTGCCAGCAGCTTGTCGGGGAACAATGAGCAGTTCTTC
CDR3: CASSLSGNNEQFF

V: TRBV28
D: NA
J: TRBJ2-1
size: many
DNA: TGTGCCAGCTCCCCGGGTTACAATGAGCAGTTCTTC
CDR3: CASSPGYNEQFF

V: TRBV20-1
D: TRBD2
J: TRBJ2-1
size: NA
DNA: TGCAGTGCTGAGCGGGAGGTGGGGGGGGGTGAGCAGTTCTTC
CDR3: CSAEREVGGGEQFF

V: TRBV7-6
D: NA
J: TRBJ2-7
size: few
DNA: TGTGCCAGCAGCTTACCCGAGCGGGCCCTAACCTACGAGCAGTACTTC
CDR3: CASSLPERALTYEQYF

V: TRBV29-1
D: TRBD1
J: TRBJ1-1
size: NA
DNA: TGCAGCGTCATGTCCCGGGACAGGGCGAACACTGAAGCTTTCTTT
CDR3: CSVMSRDRANTEAFF

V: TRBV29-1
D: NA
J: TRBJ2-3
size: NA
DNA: TGCAGCGTCCAGGTGTCGACAGATACGCAGTATTTT
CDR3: CSVQVSTDTQYF

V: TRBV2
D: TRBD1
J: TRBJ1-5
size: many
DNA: TGTGCCAGCATGCAGGGGGCAGGAAGCAATCAGCCCCAGCATTTT
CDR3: CASMQGAGSNQPQHF

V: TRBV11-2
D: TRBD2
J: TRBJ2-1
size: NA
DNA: TGTGCCAGCAGCTTAGAACTCCAGGGGACTAGCGGGAGACTAAGCAATGAGCAGTTCTTC
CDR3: CASSLELQGTSGRLSNEQFF

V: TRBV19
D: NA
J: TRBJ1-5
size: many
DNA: TGTGCCAGTAGTATAAGTCGGCAGGGGAATCAGCCCCAGCATTTT
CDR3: CASSISRQGNQPQHF

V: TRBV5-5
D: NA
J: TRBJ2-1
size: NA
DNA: TGTGCCAGCAGCTTGATTAGCGGCTCCTACAATGAGCAGTTCTTC
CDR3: CASSLISGSYNEQFF

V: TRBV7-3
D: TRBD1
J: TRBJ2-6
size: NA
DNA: TGTGCCAGCAGCGGACCTACAGGGGACCTCTCTGGGGCCAACGTCCTGACTTTC
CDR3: CASSGPTGDLSGANVLTF

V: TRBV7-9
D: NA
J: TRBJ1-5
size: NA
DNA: TGTGCCAGCAGCCCTACAGGGAGACCCCAGCATTTT
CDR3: CASSPTGRPQHF

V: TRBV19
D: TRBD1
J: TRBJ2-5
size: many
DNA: TGTGCCAGTAGTGAGACAGGGCCAGAGACCCAGTACTTC
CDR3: CASSETGPETQYF

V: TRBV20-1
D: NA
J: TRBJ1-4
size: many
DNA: TGCAGTGCTAGAGATCGGGCCGGGGGCAAGGATGAAAAACTGTTTTTT
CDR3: CSARDRAGGKDEKLFF

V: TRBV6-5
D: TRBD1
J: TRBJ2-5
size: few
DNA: TGTGCCAGCAGTTACATTGGGACAGGGGATCAAGAGACCCAGTACTTC
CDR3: CASSYIGTGDQETQYF

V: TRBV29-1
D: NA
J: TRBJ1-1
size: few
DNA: TGCAGCGTGACTTGGCAGAACACTGAAGCTTTCTTT
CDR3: CSVTWQNTEAFF

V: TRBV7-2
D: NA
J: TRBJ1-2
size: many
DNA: TGTGCCAGCAGCTTTTTTGAACTCAACTATGGCTACACCTTC
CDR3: CASSFFELNYGYTF

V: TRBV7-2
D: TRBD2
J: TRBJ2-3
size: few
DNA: TGTGCCAGCAGCGTAGCGGGGGGAGGCACAGATACGCAGTATTTT
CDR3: CASSVAGGGTDTQYF

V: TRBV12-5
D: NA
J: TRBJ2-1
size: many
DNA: TGTGCTAGTGGGGACCTCCCGAGCTCCTACAATGAGCAGTTCTTC
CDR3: CASGDLPSSYNEQFF

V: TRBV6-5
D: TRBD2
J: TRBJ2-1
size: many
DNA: TGTGCCAGCAGTAACAACCTCCTAGCGGGAAGTGGTAATGAGCAGTTCTTC
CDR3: CASSNNLLAGSGNEQFF

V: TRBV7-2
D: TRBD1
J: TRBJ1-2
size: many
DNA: TGTGCCAGCAGCCGCGTAGGGGGCGCGGGCTATGGCTACACCTTC
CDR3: CASSRVGGAGYGYTF

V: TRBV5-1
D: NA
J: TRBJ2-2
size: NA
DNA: TGCGCCAGCAGCTTCCCCCGACAATCGGGGGAGCTGTTTTTT
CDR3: CASSFPRQSGELFF

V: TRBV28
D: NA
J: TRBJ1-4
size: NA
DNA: TGTGCCAGCAGGGGGCAGTCGGTTAATGAAAAACTGTTTTTT
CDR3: CASRGQSVNEKLFF

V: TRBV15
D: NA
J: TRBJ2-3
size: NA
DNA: TGTGCCACCAGCGAAACTCTCCGGGACCGCACAGATACGCAGTATTTT
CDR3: CATSETLRDRTDTQYF

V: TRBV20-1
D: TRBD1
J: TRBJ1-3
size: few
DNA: TGCAGTGCTCTGGACAGGGCAGGAAACACCATATATTTT
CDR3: CSALDRAGNTIYF

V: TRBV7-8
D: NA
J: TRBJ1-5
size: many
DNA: TGTGCCAGCAGCTTAGACAGTTATAGCAATCAGCCCCAGCATTTT
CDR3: CASSLDSYSNQPQHF

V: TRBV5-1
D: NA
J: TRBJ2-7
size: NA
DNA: TGCGCCAGCAGAAAGGGCAGCTACGAGCAGTACTTC
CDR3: CASRKGSYEQYF

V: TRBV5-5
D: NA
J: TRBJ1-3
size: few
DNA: TGTGCCAGCAGCTTGTACGGGACTGGAAACACCATATATTTT
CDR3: CASSLYGTGNTIYF

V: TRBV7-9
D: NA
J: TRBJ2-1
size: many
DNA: TGTGCCAGCAGCTCTAATAAAGCGAGTAGCTACAATGAGCAGTTCTTC
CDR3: CASSSNKASSYNEQFF

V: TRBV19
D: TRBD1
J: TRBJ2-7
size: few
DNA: TGTGCCAGTAGTATTATTCCCGGGACAGGGAAATACGAGCAGTACTTC
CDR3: CASSIIPGTGKYEQYF